This paragraph reports one TCR beta chain. As handled by the study authors: Amplification with reference gene primers provided the estimates of nucleated cell counts. Sequencing was performed with immunoSEQ multiplex PCR; in TCRdb, only in-frame clones are kept and a portion is missing. D and trimming come from the DNA, and the V and J calls and clone size come from that table. The sample has 150,000 or so clones; 85% to 90% are singletons. This sample is drawn from a study of blood T cell repertoires in COVID-19. Study summary: In each case, the material was cDNA or gDNA derived from T cells, B-cell-depleted T cells, or PBMCs.

V lost 0 bases to trimming and J lost 5 bases; unmatched junction nucleotides: 3. Germline V gene data show CDR1 as MNHEY and CDR2 as SVGAGI. CDR3 length equals 15 residues. Seattle patients were enrolled during active infection and followed longitudinally. The specimen sequenced was peripheral blood. This TCR was sampled from a man between 60 and 75 years old with COVID-19, enrolled during active disease. The genes are TRBV6-5 and TRBJ1-5; 8 nucleotides line up with TRBD1. Here the CDR3 reads CASSYSRTGHQPQHF. The CDR3 DNA reads TGTGCCAGCAGTTACTCGAGGACAGGGCATCAGCCCCAGCATTTT.